One and the same sample provided the 17 T cell receptor beta chains below, sequenced in a study of T cells in women clearing cervical HPV infection. The assay was immunoSEQ multiplex PCR, and TCRdb's table has in-frame clones only and misses some. With fewer than 10,000 clones in the sample, the ten largest clones hold around 8.5%. Sequenced: blood buffy coat. The receptor set was obtained from a woman between 18 and 70 years old with a cervical HPV16 infection that either progressed to CIN3+ or cleared (not recorded which).

A note on this clone: The CDR3 is cut off 3 residues early in the read; its end comes from the germline J gene. The chain is built from TRBV6-2 or TRBV6-3 and TRBJ1-6, with 8 bases that match TRBD1. V shed 5 bases and J 7 bases; nucleotides not matched to a gene: 7. The CDR3 length is 15 residues. The germline V gene has CDR1 MNHEY and CDR2 SVGEGT. The CDR3 protein is CASSLTGGGNSPLHF. The CDR3 bases that were read are TGTGCCAGCAGTCTTACAGGGGGTGGAAATTCACCC.

As concerns this clone: The CDR3 end falls 3 residues outside the read, so it is completed with the germline J gene. This sequence joins TRBV7-9 and TRBJ2-2, with D uncertain. The CDR3 sequence is 13 residues long. The germline gives CDR1 SEHNR, CDR2 FQNEAQ (reference sequence). The sequenced CDR3 bases are TGTGCCAGCAGTGGTTCAACTAATGAAAAG. Its translation: CASSGSTNEK. The complete CDR3 protein is CASSGSTNEKLFF.

Turning to this clone: The read ends 3 residues shy of where the CDR3 ends; the end is completed using the germline J gene. The chain uses TRBV6-2 or TRBV6-3 and TRBJ2-7; D is possibly TRBD2 (7 bases). The CDR3 contains 15 residues. The V gene lost 5 bases and the J gene lost 6 bases, with 20 bases spanning the gap. Germline CDR1 reads MNHEY; CDR2 reads SVGEGT. The CDR3 here is CASSLLRGGVSEQYF. CDR3 DNA, as far as it was read: TGTGCCAGCAGTCTCCTTAGGGGGGGGGTTTCCGAG.

As concerns this clone: One end of the junction fails to match germline, which may point to a read error. The read terminates 3 residues ahead of where the CDR3 ends, so the germline J gene completes it. V usage is TRBV18 and J usage is TRBJ2-1; D perhaps matches TRBD1 (5 bases). This CDR3 is 13 amino acids long. CDR1 is KGHSH and CDR2 is LQKENI in the germline V gene. CDR3 bases read: TGTCCCAGCTCACGGGTTCGGACAAATGAG. As protein: CPSSRVRTNE. The whole CDR3 sequence reads CPSSRVRTNEQFF.

About this clone: The read terminates 3 residues ahead of where the CDR3 ends, so the germline J gene completes it. The chain carries TRBV20-1 and TRBJ2-1, with 10 bases that match TRBD1. V shed 5 bases, J shed 7 bases, and the junction held 5 bases outside the gene matches. There are 13 residues in the CDR3. Germline V gene lookup returns CDR1 DFQATT and CDR2 SNEGSKA (reference sequence). The sequenced CDR3 bases are TGCAGTGCTGGGACAGGGGTGGCGAATGAG. It is translated as CSAGTGVANE. Given in full, the CDR3 is CSAGTGVANEQFF.

With respect to this clone: The read stops 3 residues short of the end of the CDR3; the missing end is completed from the germline J gene. The chain combines TRBV7-9 with TRBJ1-2, with 10 nucleotides matching TRBD1. This CDR3 contains 14 residues. Germline CDR1 SEHNR, CDR2 FQNEAQ (reference sequence). CDR3 region: CASSTGTGADTYTF. CDR3 DNA (partial): TGTGCCAGCAGCACCGGGACAGGGGCAGATACC.

The CDR3 loop reads CASSLGGATGELFF. CDR3 bases read: TGCGCCAGCAGCCTTGGGGGGGCCACCGGGGAG. The chain couples TRBV5-1 to TRBJ2-2, with D perhaps TRBD2 (7 bases). Read coverage stops 3 residues before the CDR3 terminus; the germline J gene supplies the remainder. Germline CDR1 SGHRS, CDR2 YFSETQ. CDR3 size: 14 residues. V lost 4 bases, J lost 4 bases, and 11 bases lay in between.

A remark on this clone: Read coverage stops 3 residues before the CDR3 terminus; the germline J gene supplies the remainder. The rearrangement joins TRBV20-1 to TRBJ1-6, with TRBD1 identical over 7 bases. Germline V gene lookup returns CDR1 DFQATT and CDR2 SNEGSKA (reference sequence). This CDR3 has 15 amino acids. After removal of 6 bases from V and 7 bases from J, the junction contained 12 bases not matched to a gene. CDR3 sequence reads: CSAPLRGLLNSPLHF. The covered CDR3 bases are TGCAGTGCCCCCCTAAGGGGGCTATTGAATTCACCC.

As regards this clone: The read terminates 3 residues before the CDR3 end, so the remaining end is supplied by the germline J gene. The chain carries TRBV5-1 and TRBJ2-3; the D gene is possibly TRBD2 (6 bases). The CDR3 sequence is 14 residues long. Germline values: CDR1 SGHRS, CDR2 YFSETQ. V was shortened by 5 bases and J by 5 bases, with 15 bases between the two germline ends. The CDR3 sequence is CASRRGTSEDTQYF. The sequenced CDR3 bases are TGCGCCAGCAGAAGAGGGACTTCGGAAGATACG.

For this clone: The read is 3 residues too short to cover the CDR3 end, so that end is filled in from the germline J gene. The J gene is TRBJ2-7, the V gene TRBV5-1, with 8 bases that match TRBD1. There are 15 residues in the CDR3. J gave up 3 bases and V 4 bases, and 9 bases lay outside the gene matches. Germline values: CDR1 SGHRS, CDR2 YFSETQ. CDR3 amino acids: CASSLGTGRNYEQYF. The DNA read from the CDR3 is TGCGCCAGCAGCCTAGGGACAGGACGCAACTACGAG. The full variable domain, in which reference TRBV5-1 and TRBJ2-7 provide the parts outside the CDR3, is KAGVTQTPRYLIKTRGQQVTLSCSPISGHRSVSWYQQTPGQGLQFLFEYFSETQRNKGNFPGRFSGRQFSNSRSEMNVSTLELGDSALYLCASSLGTGRNYEQYFGPGTRLTVT.

Concerning this clone: The read falls 3 residues short of the CDR3 end, and the missing part is taken from the germline J gene. The J gene is TRBJ1-1, the V gene TRBV7-9, with TRBD1 as a possible D gene (5 bases). Trimming stripped 7 bases from V and 1 base from J, with 10 bases between. Looked up from germline, CDR1 is SEHNR and CDR2 is FQNEAQ (reference sequence). The CDR3 spans 13 residues. CDR3 sequence reads: CASNDRRNTEAFF. Incomplete CDR3 DNA: TGTGCCAGCAACGACAGAAGGAACACTGAA.

Turning to this clone: With the read ending 3 residues before the CDR3 end, the germline J gene is used to fill in that end. The V call is TRBV5-6, the J call TRBJ2-7, with 7 bases aligning to TRBD1. This CDR3 spans 14 amino acids. CDR1 and CDR2 from the germline V gene are SGHDT and YYEEEE. The V segment lost 2 bases and the J segment 6 bases; nucleotides outside the gene matches: 8. The CDR3 sequence: CASSFGQGTAEQYF. The DNA read from the CDR3 is TGTGCCAGCAGCTTTGGCCAGGGGACAGCCGAG.

Comments on this clone: The sequence runs out 3 residues before the end of the CDR3; the remainder is reconstructed from the germline J gene. The chain couples TRBV7-2 to TRBJ2-5; D gene uncertain. The germline V and J ends were trimmed by 3 bases and 4 bases, with 9 bases remaining between them. CDR1 SGHTA and CDR2 FQGNSA come from the germline V gene. The CDR3 sequence is 13 residues long. CDR3 sequence: CASSLGPTETQYF. The sequenced part of the CDR3 DNA is TGTGCCAGCAGCTTGGGCCCCACAGAGACC.

Points on this clone: The read is 3 residues too short to cover the CDR3 end, so that end is filled in from the germline J gene. The rearrangement joins TRBV7-2 to TRBJ1-2; D call uncertain. The CDR3 is 16 residues long. The V gene's germline CDR1 is SGHTA and CDR2 FQGNSA. Trimming removed 0 bases at V and 4 bases at J, with 15 bases between. CDR3 bases read: TGTGCCAGCAGCTTAGCCCCTGGCCCTCCTCCCTATGGC. Amino acid sequence: CASSLAPGPPPYG. The entire CDR3 protein reads CASSLAPGPPPYGYTF. Variable domain in full (rest from reference TRBV7-2 and TRBJ1-2): GAGVSQSPSNKVTEKGKDVELRCDPISGHTALYWYRQSLGQGLEFLIYFQGNSAPDKSGLPSDRFSAERTGGSVSTLTIQRTQQEDSAVYLCASSLAPGPPPYGYTFGSGTRLTVV.

Points on this clone: Coverage ceases 3 residues before the CDR3 finishes, and the germline J gene fills in the end. The chain has TRBV7-8 and TRBJ2-2, with a tentative D call TRBD2 (5 bases). Deletions cut 5 bases from V and 0 bases from J, with 10 bases between. The V gene's germline CDR1 is SGHVS and CDR2 FQNEAQ. This CDR3 has 15 residues. The CDR3 protein is CASSLQLANTGELFF. CDR3 DNA, as far as it was read: TGTGCCAGCAGCCTTCAACTAGCGAACACCGGGGAG.

On this clone: The CDR3 goes on 3 residues after the read ends, and that part is filled in from the germline J gene. The V and J genes are TRBV29-1 and TRBJ1-2, with TRBD1 matching over 9 bases. This CDR3 has 15 residues. Germline values: CDR1 SQVTM, CDR2 ANQGSEA. Losses at the gene ends were 3 bases for V and 3 bases for J; bases not matched to a gene: 8. This chain's CDR3 is CSVEEGQGIDYGYTF. Partial CDR3 DNA: TGCAGCGTTGAGGAAGGACAGGGGATCGACTATGGC.

Considering frequency, this clone is medium-sized. The read gets to within 3 residues of the CDR3 end, and the germline J gene fills in the rest. The chain uses TRBV7-2 and TRBJ2-5; 10 positions agree with TRBD2. V lost 0 bases and J lost 2; bases outside the gene matches: 3. The CDR3 covers 16 residues. The germline gives CDR1 SGHTA, CDR2 FQGNSA. CDR3 DNA (partial): TGTGCCAGCAGCTTAGCGGCTAGCGGGGGTCAAGAGACC. Amino acid sequence: CASSLAASGGQET. The entire CDR3 sequence reads CASSLAASGGQETQYF.